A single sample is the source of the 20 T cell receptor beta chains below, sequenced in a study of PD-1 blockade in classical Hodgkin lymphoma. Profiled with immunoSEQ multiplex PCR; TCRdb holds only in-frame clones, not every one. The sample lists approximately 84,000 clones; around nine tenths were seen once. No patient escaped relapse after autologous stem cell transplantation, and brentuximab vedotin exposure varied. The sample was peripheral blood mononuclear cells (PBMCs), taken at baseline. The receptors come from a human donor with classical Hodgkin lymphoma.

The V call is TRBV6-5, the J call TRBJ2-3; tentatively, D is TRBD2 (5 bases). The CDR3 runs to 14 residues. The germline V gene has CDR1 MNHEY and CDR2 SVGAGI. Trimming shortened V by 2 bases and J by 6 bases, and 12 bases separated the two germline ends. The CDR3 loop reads CASSYLDYPDTQYF. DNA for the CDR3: TGTGCCAGCAGTTACCTAGACTACCCGGATACGCAGTATTTT.

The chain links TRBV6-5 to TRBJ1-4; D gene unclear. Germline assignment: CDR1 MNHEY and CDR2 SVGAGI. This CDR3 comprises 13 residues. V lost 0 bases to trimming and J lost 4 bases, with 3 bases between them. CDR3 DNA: TGTGCCAGCAGTTACTCTCTTAATGAAAAACTGTTTTTT. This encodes CASSYSLNEKLFF.

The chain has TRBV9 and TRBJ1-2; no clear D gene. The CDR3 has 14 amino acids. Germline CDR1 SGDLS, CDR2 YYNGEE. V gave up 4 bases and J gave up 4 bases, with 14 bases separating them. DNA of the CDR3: TGTGCCAGCAGCCCCCCCGGAGGGTCCTATGGCTACACCTTC. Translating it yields CASSPPGGSYGYTF.

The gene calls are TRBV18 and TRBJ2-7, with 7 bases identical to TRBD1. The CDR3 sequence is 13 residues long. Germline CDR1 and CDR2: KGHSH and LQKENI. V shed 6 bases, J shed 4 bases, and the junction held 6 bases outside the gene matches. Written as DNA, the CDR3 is TGTGCCAGCTCGCCTACAGGGGATTACGAGCAGTACTTC. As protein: CASSPTGDYEQYF.

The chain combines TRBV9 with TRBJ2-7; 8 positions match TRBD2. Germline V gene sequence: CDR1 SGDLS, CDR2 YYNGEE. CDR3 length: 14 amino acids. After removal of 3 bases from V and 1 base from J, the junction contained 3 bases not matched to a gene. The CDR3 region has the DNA TGTGCCAGCAGCGGGGGCGGGGGGTCCTACGAGCAGTACTTC. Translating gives CASSGGGGSYEQYF.

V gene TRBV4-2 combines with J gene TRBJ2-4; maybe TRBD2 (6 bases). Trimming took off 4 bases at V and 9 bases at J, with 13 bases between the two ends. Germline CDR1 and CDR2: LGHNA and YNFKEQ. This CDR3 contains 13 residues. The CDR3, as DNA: TGTGCCAGCAGCCCCCGACTAGAGGGCATTCAGTACTTC. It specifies CASSPRLEGIQYF.

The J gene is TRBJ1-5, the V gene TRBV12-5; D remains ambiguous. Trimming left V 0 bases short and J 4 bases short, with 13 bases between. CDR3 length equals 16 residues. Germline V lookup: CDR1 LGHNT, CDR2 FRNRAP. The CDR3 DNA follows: TGTGCTAGTGGTTTGGTACCCCCGGGCCGGAATCAGCCCCAGCATTTT. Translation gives CASGLVPPGRNQPQHF.

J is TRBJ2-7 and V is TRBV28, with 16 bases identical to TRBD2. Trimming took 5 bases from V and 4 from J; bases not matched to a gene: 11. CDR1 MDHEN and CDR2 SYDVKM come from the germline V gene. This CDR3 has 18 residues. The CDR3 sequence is CASSPGTSGRAIGYEQYF. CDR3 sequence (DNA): TGTGCCAGCAGTCCTGGGACTAGCGGGAGGGCAATCGGGTACGAGCAGTACTTC. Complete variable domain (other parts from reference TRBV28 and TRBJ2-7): DVKVTQSSRYLVKRTGEKVFLECVQDMDHENMFWYRQDPGLGLRLIYFSYDVKMKEKGDIPEGYSVSREKKERFSLILESASTNQTSMYLCASSPGTSGRAIGYEQYFGPGTRLTVT.

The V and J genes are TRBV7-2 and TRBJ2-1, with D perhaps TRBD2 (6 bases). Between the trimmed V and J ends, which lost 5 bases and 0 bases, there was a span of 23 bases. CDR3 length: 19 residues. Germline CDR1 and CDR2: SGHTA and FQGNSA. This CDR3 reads CASSPNVLLAYSSYNEQFF. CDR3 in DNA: TGTGCCAGCAGCCCAAACGTTTTACTAGCATATAGCTCCTACAATGAGCAGTTCTTC.

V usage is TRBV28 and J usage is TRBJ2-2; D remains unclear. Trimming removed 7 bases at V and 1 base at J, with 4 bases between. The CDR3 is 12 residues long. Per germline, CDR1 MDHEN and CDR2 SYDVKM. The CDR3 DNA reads TGTGCCAGCACAGGGAACACCGGGGAGCTGTTTTTT. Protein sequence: CASTGNTGELFF.

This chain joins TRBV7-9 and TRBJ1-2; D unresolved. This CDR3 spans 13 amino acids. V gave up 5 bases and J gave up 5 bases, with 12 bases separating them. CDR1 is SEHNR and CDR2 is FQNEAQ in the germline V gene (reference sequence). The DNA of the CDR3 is TGTGCCAGCAGCCAACGATCGCTTTATGGCTACACCTTC. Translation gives CASSQRSLYGYTF.

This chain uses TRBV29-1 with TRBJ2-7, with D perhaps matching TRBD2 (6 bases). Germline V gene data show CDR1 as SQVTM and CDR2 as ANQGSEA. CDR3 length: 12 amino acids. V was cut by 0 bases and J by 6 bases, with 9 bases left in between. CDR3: CSVEDLGGEQYF. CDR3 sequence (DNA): TGCAGCGTTGAAGATCTGGGGGGCGAGCAGTACTTC.

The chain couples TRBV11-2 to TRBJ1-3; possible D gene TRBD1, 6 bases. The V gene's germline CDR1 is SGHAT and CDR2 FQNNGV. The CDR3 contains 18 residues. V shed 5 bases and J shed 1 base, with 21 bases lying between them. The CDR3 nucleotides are TGTGCCAGCAGCGTAGCGCCCAGGGGCGGGAGATCTGGAAACACCATATATTTT. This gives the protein CASSVAPRGGRSGNTIYF.

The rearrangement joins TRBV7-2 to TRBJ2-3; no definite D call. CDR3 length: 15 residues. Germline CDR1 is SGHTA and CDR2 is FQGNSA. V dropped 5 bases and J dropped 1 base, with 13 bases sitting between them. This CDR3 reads CASSLRTIGTDTQYF. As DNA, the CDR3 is TGTGCCAGCAGCCTCCGGACGATTGGCACAGATACGCAGTATTTT. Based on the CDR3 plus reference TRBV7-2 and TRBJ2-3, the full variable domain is GAGVSQSPSNKVTEKGKDVELRCDPISGHTALYWYRQSLGQGLEFLIYFQGNSAPDKSGLPSDRFSAERTGGSVSTLTIQRTQQEDSAVYLCASSLRTIGTDTQYFGPGTRLTVL.

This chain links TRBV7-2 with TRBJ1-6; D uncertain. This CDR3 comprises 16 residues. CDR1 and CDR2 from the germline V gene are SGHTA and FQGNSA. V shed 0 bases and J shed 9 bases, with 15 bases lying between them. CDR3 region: CASSLAPRTKVSPLHF. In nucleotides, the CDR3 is TGTGCCAGCAGCTTAGCGCCGAGGACCAAGGTTTCACCCCTCCACTTT. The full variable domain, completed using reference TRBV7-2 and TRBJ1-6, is GAGVSQSPSNKVTEKGKDVELRCDPISGHTALYWYRQSLGQGLEFLIYFQGNSAPDKSGLPSDRFSAERTGGSVSTLTIQRTQQEDSAVYLCASSLAPRTKVSPLHFGNGTRLTVT.

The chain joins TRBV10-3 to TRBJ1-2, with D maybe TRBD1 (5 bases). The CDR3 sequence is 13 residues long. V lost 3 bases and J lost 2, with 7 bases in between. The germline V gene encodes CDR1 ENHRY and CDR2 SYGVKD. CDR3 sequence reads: CAISEKGNYGYTF. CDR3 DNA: TGTGCCATCAGTGAAAAGGGGAACTATGGCTACACCTTC.

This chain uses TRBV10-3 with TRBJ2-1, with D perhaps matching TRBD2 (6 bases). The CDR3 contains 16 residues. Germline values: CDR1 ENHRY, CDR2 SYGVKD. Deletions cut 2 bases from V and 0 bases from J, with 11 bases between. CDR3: CAISEEGGTSYNEQFF. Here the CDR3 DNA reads TGTGCCATCAGTGAGGAGGGCGGGACCTCCTACAATGAGCAGTTCTTC.

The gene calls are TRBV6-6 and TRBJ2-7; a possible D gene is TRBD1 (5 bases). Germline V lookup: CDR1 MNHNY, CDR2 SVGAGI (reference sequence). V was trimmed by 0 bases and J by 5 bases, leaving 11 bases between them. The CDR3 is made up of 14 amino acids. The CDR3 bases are TGTGCCAGCAGTTACTCGTTGGGGCCCGACGAGCAGTACTTC. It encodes CASSYSLGPDEQYF.

CDR3 nucleotides: TGTGCCAGCAGTGAGCCCAGACGGGGGACAGGGGTCCCCTACACCTTC. It is translated as CASSEPRRGTGVPYTF. The rearrangement links TRBV6-1 to TRBJ1-2; 10 positions match TRBD1. This CDR3 is built from 16 residues. The germline CDR1 and CDR2 sequences are MNHNS and SASEGT. The V and J ends lost 3 bases and 10 bases, in that order; junction bases with no gene match: 14.

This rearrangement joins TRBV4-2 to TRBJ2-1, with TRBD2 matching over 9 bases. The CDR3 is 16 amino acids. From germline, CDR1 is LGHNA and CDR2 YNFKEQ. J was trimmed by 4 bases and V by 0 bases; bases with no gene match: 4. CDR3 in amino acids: CASSQEMTSGYNEQFF. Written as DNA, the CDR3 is TGTGCCAGCAGCCAAGAAATGACTAGCGGATACAATGAGCAGTTCTTC.